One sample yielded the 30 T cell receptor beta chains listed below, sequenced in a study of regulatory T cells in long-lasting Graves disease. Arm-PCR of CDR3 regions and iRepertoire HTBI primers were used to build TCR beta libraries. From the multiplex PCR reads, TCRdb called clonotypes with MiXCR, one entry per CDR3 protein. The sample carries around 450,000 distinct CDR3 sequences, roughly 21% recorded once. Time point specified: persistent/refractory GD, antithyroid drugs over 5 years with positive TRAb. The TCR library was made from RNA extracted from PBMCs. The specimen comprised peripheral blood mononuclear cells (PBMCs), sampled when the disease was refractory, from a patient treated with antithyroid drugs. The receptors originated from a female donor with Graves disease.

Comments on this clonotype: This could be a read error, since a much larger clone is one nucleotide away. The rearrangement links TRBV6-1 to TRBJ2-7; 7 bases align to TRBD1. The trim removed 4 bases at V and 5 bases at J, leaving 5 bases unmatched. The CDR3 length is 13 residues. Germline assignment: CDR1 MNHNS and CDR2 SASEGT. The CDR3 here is CASSAGGEDEQYF. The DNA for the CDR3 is TGTGCCAGCAGTGCAGGGGGTGAGGACGAGCAGTACTTC.

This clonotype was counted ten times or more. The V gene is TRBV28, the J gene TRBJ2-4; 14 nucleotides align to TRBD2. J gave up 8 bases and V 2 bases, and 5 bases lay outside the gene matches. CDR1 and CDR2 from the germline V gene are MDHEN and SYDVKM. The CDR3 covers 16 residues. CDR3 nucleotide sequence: TGTGCCAGCAGTTTAGTGGGACTAGCGGGAGTTGACATTCAGTACTTC. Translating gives CASSLVGLAGVDIQYF.

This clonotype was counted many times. This chain's CDR3 is CASSVPSAGPGELFF. The CDR3 DNA is TGTGCCAGCAGTGTCCCTAGCGCCGGGCCCGGGGAGCTGTTTTTT. The chain uses TRBV6-1 and TRBJ2-2, with D possibly TRBD2 on 6 matching bases. This CDR3 has 15 amino acids. Per germline, CDR1 MNHNS and CDR2 SASEGT. Trimming shortened V by 4 bases and J by 6 bases, and 15 bases separated the two germline ends.

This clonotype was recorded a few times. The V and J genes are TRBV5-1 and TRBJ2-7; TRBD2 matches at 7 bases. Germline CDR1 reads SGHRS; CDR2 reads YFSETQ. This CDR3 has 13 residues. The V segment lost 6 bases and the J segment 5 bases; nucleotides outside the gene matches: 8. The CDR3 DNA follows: TGCGCCAGCAAGGGCAGGGAGGGAAACGAGCAGTACTTC. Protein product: CASKGREGNEQYF.

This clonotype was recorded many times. The CDR3 sequence: CASRPGQVYGYTF. CDR3 sequence (DNA): TGTGCCAGCAGACCCGGACAGGTCTATGGCTACACCTTC. The chain combines TRBV12-3 or TRBV12-4 with TRBJ1-2; 7 bases are shared with TRBD1. CDR3 length equals 13 residues. The V gene end was trimmed by 6 bases and the J gene end by 4 bases; junction bases not matched to a gene: 5.

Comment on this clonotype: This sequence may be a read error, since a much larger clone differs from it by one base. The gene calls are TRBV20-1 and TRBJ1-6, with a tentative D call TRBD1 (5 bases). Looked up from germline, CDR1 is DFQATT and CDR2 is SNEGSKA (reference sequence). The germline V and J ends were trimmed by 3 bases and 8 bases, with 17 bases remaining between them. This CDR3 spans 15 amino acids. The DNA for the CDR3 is TGCAGTGCTAGCACCCTGGGCGGGGCCGATTCACCCCTCCACTTT. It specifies CSASTLGGADSPLHF.

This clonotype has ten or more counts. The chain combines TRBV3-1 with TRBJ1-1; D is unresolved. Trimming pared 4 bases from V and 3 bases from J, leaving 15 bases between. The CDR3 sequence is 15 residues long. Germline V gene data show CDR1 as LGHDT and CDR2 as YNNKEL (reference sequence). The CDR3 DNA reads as TGTGCCAGCAGCCCGGTCATTGGCTTTGACACTGAAGCTTTCTTT. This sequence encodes CASSPVIGFDTEAFF. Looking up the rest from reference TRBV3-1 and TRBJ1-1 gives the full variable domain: DTAVSQTPKYLVTQMGNDKSIKCEQNLGHDTMYWYKQDSKKFLKIMFSYNNKELIINETVPNRFSPKSPDKAHLNLHINSLELGDSAVYFCASSPVIGFDTEAFFGQGTRLTVV.

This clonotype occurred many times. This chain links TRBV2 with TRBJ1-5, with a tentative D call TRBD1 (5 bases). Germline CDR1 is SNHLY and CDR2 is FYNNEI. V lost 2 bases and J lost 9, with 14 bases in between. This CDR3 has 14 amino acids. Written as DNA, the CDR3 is TGTGCCAGCAGTGAAAGGGGTGACCCAGGGCCCCAGCATTTT. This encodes CASSERGDPGPQHF.

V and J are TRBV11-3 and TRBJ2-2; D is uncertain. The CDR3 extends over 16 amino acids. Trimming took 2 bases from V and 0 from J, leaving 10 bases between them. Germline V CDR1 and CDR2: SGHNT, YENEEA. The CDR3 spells CASSLHGGANTGELFF. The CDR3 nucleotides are TGTGCCAGCAGCTTACATGGCGGAGCGAACACCGGGGAGCTGTTTTTT. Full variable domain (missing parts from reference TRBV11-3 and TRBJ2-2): EAGVVQSPRYKIIEKKQPVAFWCNPISGHNTLYWYLQNLGQGPELLIRYENEEAVDDSQLPKDRFSAERLKGVDSTLKIQPAELGDSAVYLCASSLHGGANTGELFFGEGSRLTVL.

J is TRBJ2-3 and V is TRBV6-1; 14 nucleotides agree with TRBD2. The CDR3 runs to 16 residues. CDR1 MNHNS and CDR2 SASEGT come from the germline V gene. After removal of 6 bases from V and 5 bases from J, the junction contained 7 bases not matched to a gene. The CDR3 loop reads CASRSPGTSGRDTQYF. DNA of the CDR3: TGTGCCAGCAGGAGTCCCGGGACTAGCGGGAGAGATACGCAGTATTTT.

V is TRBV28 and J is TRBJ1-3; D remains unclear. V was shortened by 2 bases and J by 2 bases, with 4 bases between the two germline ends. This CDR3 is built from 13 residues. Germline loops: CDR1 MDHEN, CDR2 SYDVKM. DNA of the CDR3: TGTGCCAGCAGTTTAAATCCTGGAAACACCATATATTTT. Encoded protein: CASSLNPGNTIYF.

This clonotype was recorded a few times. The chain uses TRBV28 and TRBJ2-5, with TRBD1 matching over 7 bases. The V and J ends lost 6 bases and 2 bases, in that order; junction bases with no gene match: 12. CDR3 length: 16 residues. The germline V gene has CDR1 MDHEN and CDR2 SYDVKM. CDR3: CASRRRVRGRQETQYF. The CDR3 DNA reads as TGTGCCAGCAGGCGTCGCGTGAGGGGGCGGCAAGAGACCCAGTACTTC.

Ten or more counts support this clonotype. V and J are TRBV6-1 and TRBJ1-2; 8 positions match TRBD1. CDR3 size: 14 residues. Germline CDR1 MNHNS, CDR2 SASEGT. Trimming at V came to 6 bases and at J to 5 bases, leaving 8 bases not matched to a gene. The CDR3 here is CASSSGQEVYGYTF. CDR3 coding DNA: TGTGCCAGCAGCTCGGGACAGGAAGTGTATGGCTACACCTTC.

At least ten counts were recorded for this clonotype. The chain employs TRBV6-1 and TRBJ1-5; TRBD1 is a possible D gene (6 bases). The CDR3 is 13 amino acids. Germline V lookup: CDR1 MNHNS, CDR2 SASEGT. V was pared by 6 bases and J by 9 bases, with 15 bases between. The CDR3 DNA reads TGTGCCAGCAGCTCGGGCCCCAGGGGGCCCCAGCATTTT. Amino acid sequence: CASSSGPRGPQHF.

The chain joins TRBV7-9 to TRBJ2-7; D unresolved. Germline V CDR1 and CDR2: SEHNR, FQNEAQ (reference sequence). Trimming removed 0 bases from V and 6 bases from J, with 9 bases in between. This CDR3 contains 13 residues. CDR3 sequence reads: CASSLAVDTEQYF. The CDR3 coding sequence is TGTGCCAGCAGCTTAGCGGTAGACACCGAGCAGTACTTC. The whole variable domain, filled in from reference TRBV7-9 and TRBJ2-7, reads DTGVSQNPRHKITKRGQNVTFRCDPISEHNRLYWYRQTLGQGPEFLTYFQNEAQLEKSRLLSDRFSAERPKGSFSTLEIQRTEQGDSAMYLCASSLAVDTEQYFGPGTRLTVT.

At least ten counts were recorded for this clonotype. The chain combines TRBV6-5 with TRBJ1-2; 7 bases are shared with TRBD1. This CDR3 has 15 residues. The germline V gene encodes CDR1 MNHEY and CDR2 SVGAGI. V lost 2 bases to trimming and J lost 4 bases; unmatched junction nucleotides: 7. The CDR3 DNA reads TGTGCCAGCAGTTACAGAAGGGGGCTCAGCTATGGCTACACCTTC. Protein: CASSYRRGLSYGYTF.

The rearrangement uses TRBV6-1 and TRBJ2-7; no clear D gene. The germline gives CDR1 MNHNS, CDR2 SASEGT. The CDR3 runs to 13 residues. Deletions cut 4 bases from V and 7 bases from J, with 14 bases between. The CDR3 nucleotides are TGTGCCAGCAGTGCCGGACCCTTTAGGGAGCAGTACTTC. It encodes CASSAGPFREQYF.

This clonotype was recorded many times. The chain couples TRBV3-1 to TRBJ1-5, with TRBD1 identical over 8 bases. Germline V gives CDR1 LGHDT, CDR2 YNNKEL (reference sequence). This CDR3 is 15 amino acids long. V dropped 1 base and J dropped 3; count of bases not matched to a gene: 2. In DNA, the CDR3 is TGTGCCAGCAGCCAAGGGACAGGGCTCAATCAGCCCCAGCATTTT. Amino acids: CASSQGTGLNQPQHF.

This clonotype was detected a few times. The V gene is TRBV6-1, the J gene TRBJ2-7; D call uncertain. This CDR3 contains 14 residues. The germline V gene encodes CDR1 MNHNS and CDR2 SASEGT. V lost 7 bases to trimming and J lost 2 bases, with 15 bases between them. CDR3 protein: CASTKGGGTYEQYF. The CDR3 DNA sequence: TGTGCCAGCACCAAAGGTGGCGGAACCTACGAGCAGTACTTC.

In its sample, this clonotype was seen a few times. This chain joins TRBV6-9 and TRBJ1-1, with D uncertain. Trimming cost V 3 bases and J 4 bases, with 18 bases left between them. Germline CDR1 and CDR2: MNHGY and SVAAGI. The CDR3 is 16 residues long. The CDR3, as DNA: TGTGCCAGCAGTTACTCCAATTACGGGGTGGGCACTGAAGCTTTCTTT. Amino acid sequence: CASSYSNYGVGTEAFF.

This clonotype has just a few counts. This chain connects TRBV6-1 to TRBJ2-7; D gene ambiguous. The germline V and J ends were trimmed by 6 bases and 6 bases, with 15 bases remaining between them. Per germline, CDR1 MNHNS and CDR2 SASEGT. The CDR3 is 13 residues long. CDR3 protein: CASRPLLVAEQYF. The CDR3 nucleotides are TGTGCCAGCAGGCCACTGCTAGTCGCCGAGCAGTACTTC.

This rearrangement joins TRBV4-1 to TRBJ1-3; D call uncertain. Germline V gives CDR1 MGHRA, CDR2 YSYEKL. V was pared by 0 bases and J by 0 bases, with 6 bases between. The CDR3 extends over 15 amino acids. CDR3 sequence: CASSQDPHSGNTIYF. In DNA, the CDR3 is TGCGCCAGCAGCCAAGATCCCCACTCTGGAAACACCATATATTTT.

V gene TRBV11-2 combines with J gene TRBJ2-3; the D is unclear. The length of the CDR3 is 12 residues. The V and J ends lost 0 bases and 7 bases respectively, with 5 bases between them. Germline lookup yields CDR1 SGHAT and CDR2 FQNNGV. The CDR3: CASSLDRNTQYF. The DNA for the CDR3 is TGTGCCAGCAGCTTAGATAGGAATACGCAGTATTTT. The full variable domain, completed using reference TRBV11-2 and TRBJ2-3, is EAGVAQSPRYKIIEKRQSVAFWCNPISGHATLYWYQQILGQGPKLLIQFQNNGVVDDSQLPKDRFSAERLKGVDSTLKIQPAKLEDSAVYLCASSLDRNTQYFGPGTRLTVL.

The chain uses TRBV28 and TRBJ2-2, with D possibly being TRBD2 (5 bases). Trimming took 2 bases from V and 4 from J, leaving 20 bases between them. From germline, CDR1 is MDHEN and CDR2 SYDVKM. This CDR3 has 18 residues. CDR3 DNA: TGTGCCAGCAGTTTACTTTCCCCCGTAAGCGGATCCACCGGGGAGCTGTTTTTT. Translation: CASSLLSPVSGSTGELFF.

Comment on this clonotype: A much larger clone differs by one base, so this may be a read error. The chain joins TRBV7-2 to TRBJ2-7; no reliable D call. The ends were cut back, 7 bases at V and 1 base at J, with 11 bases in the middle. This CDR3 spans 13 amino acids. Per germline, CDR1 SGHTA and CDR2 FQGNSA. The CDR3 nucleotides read TGTGCCAGCAACTCGTTTGGTTCCTACGAGCAGTACTTC. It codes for CASNSFGSYEQYF. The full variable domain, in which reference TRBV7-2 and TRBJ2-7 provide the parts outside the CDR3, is GAGVSQSPSNKVTEKGKDVELRCDPISGHTALYWYRQSLGQGLEFLIYFQGNSAPDKSGLPSDRFSAERTGGSVSTLTIQRTQQEDSAVYLCASNSFGSYEQYFGPGTRLTVT.

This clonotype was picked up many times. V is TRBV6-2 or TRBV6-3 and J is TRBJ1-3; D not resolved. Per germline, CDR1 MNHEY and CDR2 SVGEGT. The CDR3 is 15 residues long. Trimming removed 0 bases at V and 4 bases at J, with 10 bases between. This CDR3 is CASSYSAELGNTIYF. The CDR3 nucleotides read TGTGCCAGCAGTTACTCGGCAGAGCTGGGAAACACCATATATTTT.

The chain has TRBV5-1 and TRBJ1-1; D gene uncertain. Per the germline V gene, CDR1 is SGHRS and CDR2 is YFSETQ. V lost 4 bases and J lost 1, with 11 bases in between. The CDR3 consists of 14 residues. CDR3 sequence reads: CASSTRAQNTEAFF. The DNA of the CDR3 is TGCGCCAGCAGCACCCGGGCTCAGAACACTGAAGCTTTCTTT.

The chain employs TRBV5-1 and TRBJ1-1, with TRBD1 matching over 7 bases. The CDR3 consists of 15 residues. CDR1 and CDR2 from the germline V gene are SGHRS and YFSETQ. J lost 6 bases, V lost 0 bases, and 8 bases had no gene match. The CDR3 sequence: CASSLAAGGAAEAFF. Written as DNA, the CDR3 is TGCGCCAGCAGCTTGGCTGCAGGGGGGGCGGCTGAAGCTTTCTTT.

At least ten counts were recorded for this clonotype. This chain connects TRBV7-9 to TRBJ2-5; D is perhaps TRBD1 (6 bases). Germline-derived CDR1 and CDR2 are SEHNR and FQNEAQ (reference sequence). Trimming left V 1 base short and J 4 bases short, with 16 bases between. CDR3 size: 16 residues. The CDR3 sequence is CASSLGGLVGGETQYF. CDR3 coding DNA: TGTGCCAGCAGCTTAGGGGGGCTGGTCGGTGGAGAGACCCAGTACTTC.

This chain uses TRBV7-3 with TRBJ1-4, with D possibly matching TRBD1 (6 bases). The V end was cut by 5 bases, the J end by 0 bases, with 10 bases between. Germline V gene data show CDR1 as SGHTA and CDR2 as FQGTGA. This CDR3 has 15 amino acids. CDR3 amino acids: CASSPGQSTNEKLFF. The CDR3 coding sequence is TGTGCCAGCAGCCCAGGACAGTCAACTAATGAAAAACTGTTTTTT.